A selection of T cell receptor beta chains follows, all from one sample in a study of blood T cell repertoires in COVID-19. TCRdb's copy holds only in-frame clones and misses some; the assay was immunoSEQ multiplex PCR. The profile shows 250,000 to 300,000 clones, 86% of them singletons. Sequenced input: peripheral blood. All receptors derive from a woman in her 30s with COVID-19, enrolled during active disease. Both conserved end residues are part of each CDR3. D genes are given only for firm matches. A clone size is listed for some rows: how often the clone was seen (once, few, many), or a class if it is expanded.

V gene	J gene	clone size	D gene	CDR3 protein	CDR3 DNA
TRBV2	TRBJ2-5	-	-	CASKRDSQSQTQYF	TGTGCCAGCAAACGGGACTCCCAATCGCAGACCCAGTACTTC
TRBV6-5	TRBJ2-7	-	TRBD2	CASSLYRTSSYEQYF	TGTGCCAGCAGCCTATATCGGACTAGCTCCTACGAGCAGTACTTC
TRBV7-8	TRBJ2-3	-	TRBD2	CASSLNLAGAPSTDTQYF	TGTGCCAGCAGCTTGAACCTAGCGGGGGCCCCTAGCACAGATACGCAGTATTTT
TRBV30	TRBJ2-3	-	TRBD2	CAFRLAGSTDTQYF	TGTGCCTTTAGACTAGCGGGAAGCACAGATACGCAGTATTTT
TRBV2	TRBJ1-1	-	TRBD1	CASDRDRGFEAFF	TGTGCCAGCGACCGGGACAGGGGCTTTGAAGCTTTCTTT
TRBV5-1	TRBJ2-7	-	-	CASSLDFSYEQYF	TGCGCCAGCAGCTTGGACTTCTCCTACGAGCAGTACTTC
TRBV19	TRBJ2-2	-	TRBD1	CASNPGGSARELFF	TGTGCCAGTAACCCAGGGGGCAGTGCCCGGGAGCTGTTTTTT
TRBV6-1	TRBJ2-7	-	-	CASSEGLEPYEQYF	TGTGCCAGCAGTGAAGGTCTAGAACCCTACGAGCAGTACTTC
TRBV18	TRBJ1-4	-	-	CASSQSGNEKLFF	TGTGCCAGCTCACAATCAGGGAACGAAAAACTGTTTTTT
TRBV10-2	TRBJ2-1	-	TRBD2	CASGLASSYNEQFF	TGCGCCAGCGGACTAGCAAGCTCCTACAATGAGCAGTTCTTC
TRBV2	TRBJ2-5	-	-	CASGEASPAPGTQYF	TGTGCCAGCGGAGAGGCGAGCCCAGCCCCGGGGACCCAGTACTTC
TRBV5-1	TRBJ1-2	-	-	CASSLAVRDYGYTF	TGCGCCAGCAGCTTGGCGGTCAGGGACTATGGCTACACCTTC
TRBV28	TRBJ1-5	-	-	CASSPFIGGYSNQPQHF	TGTGCCAGCAGTCCCTTTATCGGAGGATATAGCAATCAGCCCCAGCATTTT
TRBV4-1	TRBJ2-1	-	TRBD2	CASSQDLASGNEQFF	TGCGCCAGCAGCCAAGATCTGGCTAGCGGCAATGAGCAGTTCTTC
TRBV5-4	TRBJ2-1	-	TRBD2	CASSTSGGGYEQFF	TGTGCCAGCAGCACTAGCGGGGGAGGATATGAGCAGTTCTTC
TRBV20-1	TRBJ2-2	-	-	CSARAVRELFF	TGCAGTGCTAGGGCCGTTAGGGAGCTGTTTTTT
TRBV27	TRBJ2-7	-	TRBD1	CASSKTGAYEQYF	TGTGCCAGCAGTAAGACAGGGGCCTACGAGCAGTACTTC
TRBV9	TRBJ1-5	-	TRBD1	CASSVRGQGGNQPQHF	TGTGCCAGCAGCGTAAGGGGACAGGGAGGCAATCAGCCCCAGCATTTT
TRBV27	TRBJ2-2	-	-	CASSQRAGELFF	TGTGCCAGCAGCCAACGAGCCGGGGAGCTGTTTTTT
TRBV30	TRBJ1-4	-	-	CAWSVSATNEKLFF	TGTGCCTGGAGTGTATCAGCAACTAATGAAAAACTGTTTTTT
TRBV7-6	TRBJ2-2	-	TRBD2	CASSLATSGLNTGELFF	TGTGCCAGCAGCTTAGCGACTAGCGGTCTTAACACCGGGGAGCTGTTTTTT
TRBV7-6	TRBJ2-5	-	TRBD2	CASSLAGTSGATQYF	TGTGCCAGCAGCTTAGCCGGGACTAGCGGTGCGACCCAGTACTTC
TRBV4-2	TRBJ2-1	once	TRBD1	CASRKDRGTYNEQFF	TGTGCCAGCAGGAAGGACAGGGGCACCTACAATGAGCAGTTCTTC
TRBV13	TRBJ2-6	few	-	CASSLRQAGANVLTF	TGTGCCAGCAGCTTAAGACAGGCTGGGGCCAACGTCCTGACTTTC
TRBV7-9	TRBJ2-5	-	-	CASSLVPVLAGRETQYF	TGTGCCAGCAGCTTAGTCCCTGTCTTGGCGGGGCGAGAGACCCAGTACTTC
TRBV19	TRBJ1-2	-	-	CASSIRTGNGYTF	TGTGCCAGTAGTATTCGCACAGGGAATGGCTACACCTTC
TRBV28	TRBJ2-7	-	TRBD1	CASSVLDHRGFSYEQYF	TGTGCCAGCAGCGTTCTGGATCACAGGGGATTTAGCTACGAGCAGTACTTC
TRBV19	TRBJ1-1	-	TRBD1	CASSIRTGFEYAFF	TGTGCCAGTAGCATACGGACAGGGTTCGAGTACGCTTTCTTT
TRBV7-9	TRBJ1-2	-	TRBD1	CASSEDRAGYTF	TGTGCCAGCAGCGAGGACAGGGCTGGCTACACCTTC